This T cell receptor beta chain was documented in a study of patients and donors after allogeneic stem cell transplantation. Germline-derived CDR1 and CDR2 are DFQATT and SNEGSKA (reference sequence). The CDR3 totals 13 residues. Trimming removed 1 base at V and 2 bases at J, with 8 bases between. TCRdb redid the calling of the RT-PCR reads with MiXCR, one entry per CDR3 protein. The repertoire holds more than 850,000 distinct CDR3 sequences, about a sixth seen once, with around 5.5% in the top ten. The source of this sequence is a human donor who was either an allogeneic HSCT recipient or a stem cell or donor lymphocyte infusion donor (not recorded which). It is not recorded whose cells these are; they may come from a transplant donor. Sequences were obtained from blood, either unsorted or a sorted T cell fraction (not recorded which). This chain links TRBV20-1 with TRBJ1-2; D is unclear. The CDR3 spells CSARGQGNYGYTF. The CDR3 bases are TGCAGTGCTAGAGGGCAAGGGAACTATGGCTACACCTTC.